The clone carrying this T cell receptor (beta chain) was seen repeatedly, ten times or more. Its specificity is not known. The same CDR3 arises from other DNA sequences in this sample as well. Per the germline V gene, CDR1 is SGHAT and CDR2 is FQNNGV. The CDR3 contains 15 residues. The ends lost 6 bases at V and 8 bases at J; junction bases unmatched: 5. This sample is drawn from a study of shared clonotypes between healthy human individuals. At the level of the study: A couple of women and a few men aged 18 to 49 served as donors.

Study-level results: Owing to a small donor count, the genetic and exposure-history diversity represented was limited.

Profiling relied on immunoSEQ multiplex PCR, and the TCRdb table lists in-frame clones only, not all of them. In the table there are over 400,000 clones, approximately 84% of which are singletons. The sequencing sample was made of PBMCs. The source of this sequence is a woman between 35 and 50 years old in good health. Some clones in this sample may be carry-over from other donors' samples. V and J are TRBV11-2 and TRBJ2-1; 15 positions agree with TRBD2. CDR3 bases: TGTGCCAGCAGATCGGGACTAGCGGGAGGCGATGAGCAGTTCTTC. This codes for CASRSGLAGGDEQFF.